This TCR beta chain is drawn from a study of cytomegalovirus exposure and HLA in healthy donors. Study-level results: The study designated 150 to 200 TCR beta chains cytomegalovirus-associated. The classifier reportedly diagnosed cytomegalovirus status with high specificity and sensitivity.

Remarks on this clone: Its cognate antigen is unknown.

The repertoire was sequenced with immunoSEQ multiplex PCR; TCRdb's copy has only in-frame clones and lacks some. The sample includes tens of thousands of clones, 85% to 95% of them seen just once. Losses at the gene ends were 3 bases for V and 1 base for J; bases not matched to a gene: 1. The CDR3 is made up of 14 amino acids. The V gene's germline CDR1 is SGHRS and CDR2 YFSETQ. Input material: PBMCs. This sequence joins TRBV5-1 and TRBJ1-2, with 9 bases identical to TRBD1. This TCR was sampled from a man between 18 and 35 years old in good health and CMV-seronegative. CDR3 residues: CASSWGQGNYGYTF. CDR3 bases: TGCGCCAGCAGCTGGGGACAGGGTAACTATGGCTACACCTTC.